The 8 T cell receptor beta chains below all came from one sample that was sequenced in a study of CD8+CD57+ T cells in acquired aplastic anemia. The use of genomic DNA as template underpinned the TCR beta VDJ and CDR3 profiling. TCRdb used MiXCR to reprocess the reads, holding one entry per CDR3 protein. The table records hundreds of thousands of distinct CDR3 sequences, roughly 64% of them present only once. Sequenced material: sorted CD4+, CD8+, or CD8+CD57+ T cells (not recorded which) from PBMCs. The receptor set was obtained from a human donor in good health, serving as a control.

With regard to this clonotype: The conserved phenylalanine or tryptophan normally closing the CDR3 is absent here, so this likely arose from a read error. Because the CDR3's place on the DNA is in doubt, the DNA is left out and the CDR3 is given as listed by TCRdb. The chain recombines TRBV9 with TRBJ2-1. Germline CDR1 and CDR2: SGDLS and YYNGEE. Including both end residues, the CDR3 is 13 amino acids long. CDR3 region: CASSNAGHGDTFV.

This clonotype occurred once. A much larger clone sits a single nucleotide away, making a read error possible. This chain uses TRBV27 with TRBJ2-5; D unresolved. The CDR3 runs 15 residues. Germline lookup yields CDR1 MNHEY and CDR2 SMNVEV (reference sequence). The V gene lost 4 bases and the J gene lost 0 bases, with 12 bases spanning the gap. The DNA for the CDR3 is TGTGCCAGCAGTTCCACGGCTGGGTACCAAGAGACCCAGTACTTC. Protein sequence: CASSSTAGYQETQYF.

This clonotype was seen once. At one end the junction does not follow the germline gene, possibly because of a read error. The chain is built from TRBV19 and TRBJ1-3; D gene unclear. Germline assignment: CDR1 LNHDA and CDR2 SQIVND (reference sequence). The CDR3 sequence is 14 residues long. CDR3 coding DNA: TGTGCCAGTAGTATTACCGGTATTGGAGAGGCCATTTATTTT. Its translation is CASSITGIGEAIYF.

About this clonotype itself: The junction and the germline gene differ at one end; a read error may be behind it. V gene TRBV11-2 combines with J gene TRBJ2-7, with 7 bases matching TRBD1. The CDR3 has 14 amino acids. Germline V gene lookup returns CDR1 SGHAT and CDR2 FQNNGV. The CDR3 sequence is CASSLDTTGAHQYF. The CDR3, as DNA: TGCGCCAGCAGCTTAGATACAACAGGGGCACACCAGTACTTC.

This clonotype was found once. The rearrangement uses TRBV10-3 and TRBJ2-2; D tentatively reads TRBD1 or TRBD2 (6 bases each). The CDR3 has 15 amino acids. The V gene lost 10 bases and the J gene lost 7 bases, with 22 bases spanning the gap. Germline assignment: CDR1 ENHRY and CDR2 SYGVKD. CDR3 residues: CASEIATGGGGELFF. The CDR3 region has the DNA TGTGCCAGCGAGATCGCTACCGGGGGCGGCGGGGAGCTGTTTTTT.

The rearrangement links TRBV19 to TRBJ2-7, with D hard to call. Looked up from germline, CDR1 is LNHDA and CDR2 is SQIVND (reference sequence). V dropped 1 base and J dropped 0 bases, with 16 bases sitting between them. The length of the CDR3 is 17 residues. For the CDR3, the DNA is TGTGCCAGTAGTATAGGTTGGACCGTCGAGAGCTCCTACGAGCAGTACTTC. It specifies CASSIGWTVESSYEQYF.

The chain uses TRBV5-4 and TRBJ2-1; D unresolved. In germline, CDR1 is SGHNT, CDR2 YYREEE (reference sequence). The CDR3 is 16 amino acids. V was shortened by 2 bases and J by 0 bases, with 12 bases between the two germline ends. The CDR3 DNA follows: TGTGCCAGCAGCTTTGTCCTCCGGTCCTCCTACAATGAGCAGTTCTTC. Translating it yields CASSFVLRSSYNEQFF.

This clonotype was picked up one time. This CDR3 fails to terminate in the conserved phenylalanine or tryptophan, so it likely reflects a read error. No DNA is shown, since the ends of the CDR3 on it are uncertain; the CDR3 is the one TCRdb lists. The chain links TRBV6-4 to TRBJ2-2; the table's D call, TRBD1, was not checked against the DNA. The CDR3 contains 15 residues when both ends are counted. Germline lookup yields CDR1 MRHNA and CDR2 SNTAGT. The chain's CDR3 is CASSALRGWDRGAVV.